This entry is about one T cell receptor beta chain. Here immunoSEQ multiplex PCR was the method, and the copy in TCRdb shows in-frame clones only, minus some. Of 200,000 to 300,000 clones in the sample, almost 85% were seen once. The data stem from a study of blood T cell repertoires in COVID-19. Between the trimmed V and J ends, which lost 2 bases and 4 bases, there was a span of 9 bases. Germline CDR1 is WSHSY and CDR2 is SAAADI. This CDR3 spans 14 amino acids. The source of this sequence is a woman aged 45-60 years with acute COVID-19. Sequenced: PBMCs or T cells enriched from blood (not recorded which). This sequence joins TRBV10-2 and TRBJ2-1; TRBD2 might be the D (7 bases). CDR3 sequence: CASSEEGGYNEQFF. The CDR3 DNA reads TGCGCCAGCAGTGAGGAGGGGGGGTACAATGAGCAGTTCTTC.